Listed below are T cell receptor beta chains from one sample, sequenced in a study of CD8 T cells in Susac syndrome. TCRdb recomputed calls from the immunoSEQ multiplex PCR reads with MiXCR, one row per CDR3 protein. The table records 150,000 to 200,000 distinct CDR3 sequences, approximately 94% of them present only once. The sequenced material came from CD4+ T cells from PBMCs. The receptors derive from a human donor in good health. CDR3s include the opening cysteine and the closing phenylalanine or tryptophan. The D gene is left open where the match is weak. Some rows have no size entry. The others give once, few or many, or a class for an expanded clone.

cdr3_aa: CASSQDSYNSPLHF; cdr3_nt: TGTGCCAGCAGCCAGGACAGCTATAATTCACCCCTCCACTTT; v_call: TRBV7-9; d_call: NA; clone_size: NA; j_call: TRBJ1-6
cdr3_aa: CATSTTPSWSPSYNEQFF; cdr3_nt: TGTGCCACCAGCACGACCCCGTCTTGGAGTCCCTCCTACAATGAGCAGTTCTTC; v_call: TRBV15; d_call: NA; clone_size: NA; j_call: TRBJ2-1
cdr3_aa: CASSHFARGNTEAFF; cdr3_nt: TGTGCCAGCAGTCACTTTGCAAGGGGGAACACTGAAGCTTTCTTT; v_call: TRBV6-2/TRBV6-3; d_call: NA; clone_size: NA; j_call: TRBJ1-1
cdr3_aa: CASILWPAPPYEQYF; cdr3_nt: TGTGCCAGCATACTCTGGCCCGCGCCCCCTTACGAGCAGTACTTC; v_call: TRBV6-1; d_call: NA; clone_size: NA; j_call: TRBJ2-7
cdr3_aa: CASSSSKITRSQPQHF; cdr3_nt: TGTGCCAGTAGTAGCTCGAAGATTACTCGGAGTCAGCCCCAGCATTTT; v_call: TRBV19; d_call: NA; clone_size: NA; j_call: TRBJ1-5
cdr3_aa: CASRTRQVGAKNIQYF; cdr3_nt: TGTGCCAGCAGAACAAGGCAGGTGGGGGCCAAAAACATTCAGTACTTC; v_call: TRBV6-1; d_call: NA; clone_size: few; j_call: TRBJ2-4
cdr3_aa: CASSVVDYEQYF; cdr3_nt: TGTGCCAGCAGCGTAGTTGACTACGAGCAGTACTTC; v_call: TRBV9; d_call: NA; clone_size: NA; j_call: TRBJ2-7
cdr3_aa: CSASRLSSYNEQFF; cdr3_nt: TGCAGTGCTAGTCGACTGAGCTCCTACAATGAGCAGTTCTTC; v_call: TRBV20-1; d_call: NA; clone_size: once; j_call: TRBJ2-1
cdr3_aa: CASSLDLDRTPLGEQFF; cdr3_nt: TGTGCCAGCAGCCTCGACCTAGACAGGACCCCCCTCGGCGAGCAGTTCTTC; v_call: TRBV7-8; d_call: NA; clone_size: NA; j_call: TRBJ2-1
cdr3_aa: CASSFVRALNEQFF; cdr3_nt: TGTGCCAGCAGTTTCGTCAGAGCCCTGAATGAGCAGTTCTTC; v_call: TRBV12-3/TRBV12-4; d_call: NA; clone_size: NA; j_call: TRBJ2-1
cdr3_aa: CSVGEGGKETQYF; cdr3_nt: TGCAGCGTTGGGGAGGGGGGGAAAGAGACCCAGTACTTC; v_call: TRBV29-1; d_call: NA; clone_size: NA; j_call: TRBJ2-5
cdr3_aa: CASSLVQRGGDIQYF; cdr3_nt: TGTGCCAGCAGCTTAGTCCAGCGGGGGGGTGACATTCAGTACTTC; v_call: TRBV7-2; d_call: TRBD2; clone_size: once; j_call: TRBJ2-4
cdr3_aa: CASSATLTLAKNIQYF; cdr3_nt: TGTGCCAGCAGCGCGACACTTACCCTAGCCAAAAACATTCAGTACTTC; v_call: TRBV9; d_call: NA; clone_size: NA; j_call: TRBJ2-4
cdr3_aa: CATSRTGKGAYNSPLHF; cdr3_nt: TGTGCCACCAGCAGAACCGGGAAAGGCGCCTATAATTCACCCCTCCACTTT; v_call: TRBV15; d_call: NA; clone_size: NA; j_call: TRBJ1-6
cdr3_aa: CASSVRDRGNSPLHF; cdr3_nt: TGTGCCAGCAGCGTAAGGGACAGGGGCAATTCACCCCTCCACTTT; v_call: TRBV9; d_call: TRBD1; clone_size: once; j_call: TRBJ1-6
cdr3_aa: CASSLRGTPYEQYF; cdr3_nt: TGTGCCAGCAGCCTGCGGGGGACACCCTACGAGCAGTACTTC; v_call: TRBV3-1; d_call: NA; clone_size: NA; j_call: TRBJ2-7
cdr3_aa: CSREPQGRGETQYF; cdr3_nt: TGCAGCAGGGAACCACAGGGACGAGGAGAGACCCAGTACTTC; v_call: TRBV20-1; d_call: NA; clone_size: once; j_call: TRBJ2-5
cdr3_aa: CASGNTGGLFF; cdr3_nt: TGTGCCAGCGGGAACACCGGGGGGCTGTTTTTT; v_call: TRBV7-2; d_call: NA; clone_size: NA; j_call: TRBJ2-2
cdr3_aa: CASSLSGGTDTQYF; cdr3_nt: TGTGCCAGCAGCCTTAGCGGGGGCACAGATACGCAGTATTTT; v_call: TRBV7-3; d_call: TRBD2; clone_size: NA; j_call: TRBJ2-3
cdr3_aa: CATSDLSETQYF; cdr3_nt: TGTGCCACCAGTGATTTGTCAGAGACCCAGTACTTC; v_call: TRBV24-1; d_call: NA; clone_size: NA; j_call: TRBJ2-5
cdr3_aa: CASSLLGGWKTTNYGYTF; cdr3_nt: TGTGCCAGCAGCTTGCTGGGAGGATGGAAGACGACTAACTATGGCTACACCTTC; v_call: TRBV7-8; d_call: NA; clone_size: NA; j_call: TRBJ1-2
cdr3_aa: CASSQSGLPGELFF; cdr3_nt: TGTGCCAGCAGCCAATCAGGCCTACCAGGGGAGCTGTTTTTT; v_call: TRBV7-3; d_call: NA; clone_size: NA; j_call: TRBJ2-2
cdr3_aa: CATSRPDKNTEAFF; cdr3_nt: TGTGCCACCAGCAGACCCGACAAGAACACTGAAGCTTTCTTT; v_call: TRBV15; d_call: NA; clone_size: NA; j_call: TRBJ1-1
cdr3_aa: CASSEGQRNSPLHF; cdr3_nt: TGTGCCAGCAGCGAGGGACAGCGCAATTCACCCCTCCACTTT; v_call: TRBV9; d_call: TRBD1; clone_size: NA; j_call: TRBJ1-6
cdr3_aa: CASSKGGEYGYTF; cdr3_nt: TGTGCCAGCAGTAAAGGGGGCGAATATGGCTACACCTTC; v_call: TRBV19; d_call: TRBD1; clone_size: NA; j_call: TRBJ1-2
cdr3_aa: CASSAGQATAELFF; cdr3_nt: TGTGCCAGCAGCGCCGGACAGGCCACTGCGGAGCTGTTTTTT; v_call: TRBV9; d_call: TRBD1; clone_size: NA; j_call: TRBJ2-2
cdr3_aa: CASSIVTGQGRQHF; cdr3_nt: TGTGCCAGTAGTATAGTTACCGGACAGGGGCGCCAGCATTTT; v_call: TRBV19; d_call: TRBD1; clone_size: NA; j_call: TRBJ1-5
cdr3_aa: CASSGLRGQAEAFF; cdr3_nt: TGTGCCAGCAGTGGCCTCAGGGGGCAGGCTGAAGCTTTCTTT; v_call: TRBV27; d_call: TRBD1; clone_size: NA; j_call: TRBJ1-1
cdr3_aa: CASSTGTGVETQYF; cdr3_nt: TGTGCCAGCAGTACCGGGACCGGAGTGGAGACCCAGTACTTC; v_call: TRBV12-3/TRBV12-4; d_call: NA; clone_size: NA; j_call: TRBJ2-5
cdr3_aa: CASSHATGQNQPQHF; cdr3_nt: TGTGCCAGCAGCCACGCGACAGGGCAAAATCAGCCCCAGCATTTT; v_call: TRBV6-1; d_call: TRBD1; clone_size: NA; j_call: TRBJ1-5
cdr3_aa: CASSLVGTGSSPLHF; cdr3_nt: TGTGCCAGCAGCTTAGTTGGGACAGGGAGCTCACCCCTCCACTTT; v_call: TRBV7-2; d_call: TRBD1; clone_size: NA; j_call: TRBJ1-6
cdr3_aa: CASAPGAQTDTQYF; cdr3_nt: TGTGCCAGCGCCCCGGGGGCGCAGACAGATACGCAGTATTTT; v_call: TRBV13; d_call: NA; clone_size: NA; j_call: TRBJ2-3